This T cell receptor beta chain was sequenced during a study of identical twins. Study observations and caveats: The models systematically underestimated how much out-of-frame TCR alpha was shared in monozygotic twins. Fewer insertions were carried by abundant cord blood beta clonotypes, but none was seen in memory repertoires.

CDR3 size: 17 residues. Germline trimming cut 0 bases from V and 3 bases from J; bases unmatched to any gene: 8. TCRdb re-called the 5' RACE reads with MiXCR, one entry per CDR3 protein. The sample shows fewer than 450,000 distinct CDR3 sequences, approximately 8.8% of them seen only once. This clonotype was picked up a small number of times. The target antigen is unknown. This sequence originates from a woman in her 50s in good health. The genes are TRBV12-3 or TRBV12-4 and TRBJ1-2, with 9 bases identical to TRBD1. Source material: naive T cells sorted from blood. The CDR3 coding sequence is TGTGCCAGCAGTTTAGCTCTACAGGGGGCGAGGGACTATGGCTACACCTTC. Protein sequence: CASSLALQGARDYGYTF.